This TCR beta chain came from a study of control samples from healthy donors and cancer patients. Profiling relied on immunoSEQ multiplex PCR, and the TCRdb table lists in-frame clones only, not all of them. The sample includes about 130,000 clones, about 93% of them seen just once. CDR1 is KGHDR, CDR2 SFDVKD, per germline. This CDR3 region has 13 residues. Trimming removed 4 bases at V and 8 bases at J, with 10 bases between. This TCR was sampled from a man aged 55-75 years with colorectal cancer. This rearrangement joins TRBV24-1 to TRBJ1-4; no definite D call. Sequencing was carried out using PBMCs. The DNA of the CDR3 is TGTGCCACCAGTGACCCCCTCGAAGAAAAACTGTTTTTT. This codes for CATSDPLEEKLFF.